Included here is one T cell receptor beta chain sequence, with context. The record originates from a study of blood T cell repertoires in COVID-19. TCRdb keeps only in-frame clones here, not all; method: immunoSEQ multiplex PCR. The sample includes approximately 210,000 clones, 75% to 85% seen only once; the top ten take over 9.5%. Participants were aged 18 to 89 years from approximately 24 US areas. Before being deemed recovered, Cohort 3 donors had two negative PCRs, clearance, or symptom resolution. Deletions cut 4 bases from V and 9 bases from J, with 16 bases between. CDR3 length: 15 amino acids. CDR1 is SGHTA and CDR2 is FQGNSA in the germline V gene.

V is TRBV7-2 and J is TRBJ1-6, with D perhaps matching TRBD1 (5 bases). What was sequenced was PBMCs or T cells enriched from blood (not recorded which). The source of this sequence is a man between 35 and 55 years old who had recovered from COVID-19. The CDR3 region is CASSSLDSPISPLHF. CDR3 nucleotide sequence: TGTGCCAGCAGCTCCTTAGACAGCCCAATTTCACCCCTCCACTTT.